What follows are 3 T cell receptor beta chains derived from one specimen sequenced in a study of cytomegalovirus exposure and HLA in healthy donors. The PCR contained 60 Vbeta and 13 Jbeta primers. The protocol was immunoSEQ multiplex PCR, while the TCRdb copy is restricted to in-frame clones and leaves out a portion. Of hundreds of thousands of clones listed, over 85% were seen once; the top ten hold approximately 2.4%. Material: PBMCs. These receptor sequences come from a woman in her late teens or twenties in good health and CMV-seronegative.

The chain links TRBV9 to TRBJ1-1, with 7 nucleotides matching TRBD1. CDR3 length equals 13 residues. Trimming at V came to 3 bases and at J to 7 bases, leaving 6 bases not matched to a gene. The germline gives CDR1 SGDLS, CDR2 YYNGEE. The CDR3 here is CASSARGTDEAFF. The CDR3 DNA sequence: TGTGCCAGCAGCGCCCGAGGGACAGATGAAGCTTTCTTT.

V usage is TRBV2 and J usage is TRBJ2-7; 7 bases agree with TRBD2. CDR1 SNHLY and CDR2 FYNNEI come from the germline V gene. V lost 4 bases and J lost 4; bases outside the gene matches: 7. CDR3 length equals 14 residues. The CDR3 reads CASSVGRGLYEQYF. CDR3 nucleotides: TGTGCCAGCAGTGTAGGGCGGGGGTTATACGAGCAGTACTTC.

In DNA, the CDR3 is TGTGCCAGTCAACCGGGGACAGGGGCAAATCAGCCCCAGCATTTT. The encoded protein is CASQPGTGANQPQHF. V usage is TRBV19 and J usage is TRBJ1-5; 10 bases are a match to TRBD1. V shed 8 bases and J 4 bases; nucleotides not matched to a gene: 8. CDR3 size: 15 residues. Germline V gives CDR1 LNHDA, CDR2 SQIVND (reference sequence).